This T cell receptor beta chain was obtained from a study of shared clonotypes between healthy human individuals. The length of the CDR3 is 15 residues. Germline values: CDR1 MNHNS, CDR2 SASEGT. V gave up 8 bases and J gave up 4 bases; unmatched junction bases: 10. This clone was observed once. Naive CD8 isolation took CD45RO-negative cells positively selected for CCR7 and excluded terminally differentiated effector memory CD45RA+ cells. Donors comprised healthy HIV-negative adults lacking recent acute infections or vaccinations. Those who donated, Caucasian adults without exception, all lived in Nashville, Tennessee. DNA at roughly 0.2 ug, tens of thousands of T cell genomes, went into sorted-subset replicate PCRs. Clones were sequenced by immunoSEQ multiplex PCR, and TCRdb holds only the in-frame ones, with some missing. This repertoire shows around 580,000 clones, roughly 98% found once; its top ten account for 0.3%.

The receptor's source is a man aged 25 to 40 in good health. Input material: naive CD8+ T cells sorted from blood. The J gene is TRBJ1-4, the V gene TRBV6-1; TRBD1 aligns across 7 bases. Written as DNA, the CDR3 is TGTGCCAGCCAGCGAACCGGGACAGATAATGAAAAACTGTTTTTT. Translating gives CASQRTGTDNEKLFF.